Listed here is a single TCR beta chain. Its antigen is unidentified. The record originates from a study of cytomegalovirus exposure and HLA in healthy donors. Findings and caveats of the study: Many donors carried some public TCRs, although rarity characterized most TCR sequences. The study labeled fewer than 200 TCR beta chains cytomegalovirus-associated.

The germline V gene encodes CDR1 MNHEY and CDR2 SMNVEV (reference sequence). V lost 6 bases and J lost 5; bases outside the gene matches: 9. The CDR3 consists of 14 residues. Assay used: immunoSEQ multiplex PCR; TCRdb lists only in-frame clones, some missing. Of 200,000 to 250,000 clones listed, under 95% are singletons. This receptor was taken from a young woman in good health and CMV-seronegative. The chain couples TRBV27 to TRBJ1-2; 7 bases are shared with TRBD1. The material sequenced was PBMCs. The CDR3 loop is CASRNQGVSYGYTF. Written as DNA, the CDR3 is TGTGCCAGCAGAAACCAGGGGGTTAGTTATGGCTACACCTTC.